The present T cell receptor beta chain was sequenced within a study of T cell responses to AZD1222 COVID-19 vaccine. J lost 4 bases, V lost 8 bases, and 18 bases had no gene match. The germline V gene encodes CDR1 MGHRA and CDR2 YSYEKL. The CDR3 has 18 amino acids. Generated by immunoSEQ multiplex PCR, the TCRdb table keeps only in-frame clones and is missing some. The sample includes more than 100,000 clones, 88% of them seen just once. The TCR sequence derives from an adult in good health. The chain couples TRBV4-1 to TRBJ1-4, with 8 bases that match TRBD1. The sequencing here drew on peripheral blood, taken on day 0 of AZD1222 vaccination. The CDR3 protein is CASAPDREKILGNEKLFF. The CDR3 DNA follows: TGCGCCAGCGCACCGGACAGGGAGAAGATTCTAGGTAATGAAAAACTGTTTTTT.